Given below is one TCR beta chain in context. It has no known antigen specificity. Base qualities are not provided; no much larger clone lies one nucleotide away. This entry is derived from a study of shared clonotypes between healthy human individuals (dated by TCRdb to 2019 to 2021). In terms of the full investigation: The cohort included three men and a couple of women between 18 and 49 years of age. For each donor, CD4 naive and CD4 memory were each given three plates, CD8 naive was given two plates, and CD8 memory was given one plate. The study deeply sequenced blood TCR repertoires of several healthy adults to estimate repertoire size and the extent of clonotype sharing between individuals. To increase sequencing depth and limit assay-specific biases, TCR repertoire library preparation and sequencing were carried out by different laboratories using diverse techniques. Between about 0.9 and 8.9 billion PBMCs per donor were obtained by leukapheresis.

CD8 naive samples consisted of CD45RO-negative cells that were positively selected for CCR7, yielding a CD45RA+CCR7+ population without TemRA cells. The donors were healthy, HIV-negative adults who had no recently reported acute infections or vaccinations. Every donor was a Caucasian adult residing in Nashville, Tennessee, USA. After blood collection by leukapheresis, PBMCs were isolated using Ficoll-Histopaque density gradient centrifugation and then cryopreserved in the vapor phase of liquid nitrogen. Analytical flow cytometry was used to check the purity and quantity of each magnetically sorted T cell population. Genomic DNA was isolated from every sorted fraction and measured by UV absorbance on a Nanodrop 2000c. CDR1 is given as LNHDA and CDR2 as SQIVND, both from the germline V gene (reference sequence). The V end loses 5 bases and the J end loses 5 bases, and a stretch of 17 bases separates them. From cysteine to phenylalanine, the CDR3 is 15 amino acids long. Just the 45-base CDR3 DNA is kept, in frame starting at base 1.

Using the deep immunoSEQ assay, TCR CDR3 regions were amplified from genomic DNA by multiplex PCR. For each cell subset, the extracted genomic DNA was distributed evenly across all wells of several immunoSEQ 96-well plates, and each plate served as one replicate. For sorted subsets, roughly 200 ng genomic DNA, equal to about 30,000 T cell genomes, was loaded into each replicate PCR. Purified libraries were measured with a Qubit 3.0 fluorometer, size-checked on a Bioanalyzer 2100, and measured again with the KAPA Library Quantification kit. Every immunoSEQ 96-well plate was sequenced on a separate single-read 150-cycle Illumina NextSeq 550 flow cell. Under the source paper's analysis protocol: The immunoSEQ output contained only junctional sequences without quality scores, so filtering could not match that applied to full-length reads. Sequences were annotated with PyIR, a Python wrapper for IgBLAST v1.9, and V/J genes and CDR3 were assigned using IMGT germline references. Reads with weak V/J assignments (E-value above 1e-6), missing CDR3, stop codons, out-of-frame junctions, or ambiguous translated residues were removed. V3J clonotypes were defined by identical inferred V gene, J gene, and CDR3 amino acid sequence. The percentage overlap between two repertoires was calculated by dividing the number of shared unique clonotypes by the size of the smaller repertoire. RTK rarefaction, the Chao1 estimator, and Recon v2.1 estimates of unobserved clonotypes were used to assess repertoire richness. For all TCRbeta clonotypes obtained by the gDNA method from four donors, generation probabilities were computed with OLGA. As stored in TCRdb, this immuneACCESS dataset retains in-frame rearrangements with V and J assigned. A fraction of the clones does not appear; measured against another copy, unresolved V genes explain less than half of the discrepancy, and the remainder lacks a known reason. D and trimming come from the DNA, and the V and J calls and clone size come from that table. The sample profile shows millions of clones; under 95% of them were found once. Roughly 1.7% of the sample goes to the ten largest clones.

Paper-wide results and their limitations: Because the study included only a small number of donors, the genetic and exposure-history diversity represented was limited. Based on pairwise subsampling, the degree of clonotype sharing among donors was expected to be affected by sequencing depth. Even with the large sequencing depth, rarefaction of the sorted-subset datasets indicated that sequencing was incomplete. Naive subsets generally had larger estimated clonotype richness than memory subsets. Clonotypes shared by all four sorted-subset donors showed higher generation probabilities than non-shared clonotypes. Sharing across a handful of donors was observed for approximately 5% of naive CD4, 3.5% of naive CD8, 2% to 2.5% of memory CD4, and roughly 0.4% of memory CD8 clonotypes. Only blood was sampled, and tissue TCR repertoires likely differ from those in blood.

The sequence was obtained from a man aged 18 to 30 in good health. Some clones in this sample may be carry-over from other donors' samples. This receptor chain uses TRBV19 and TRBJ2-3; 6 matching bases give a weak D call of TRBD1. Source material: naive CD8+ T cells from PBMCs. The cell subset or site tag for this specimen amounts to: CD45RA+CCR7+. This receptor has the CDR3 CASSPDRRKVDTQYF. The DNA reads TGTGCCAGTAGTCCCGACAGGCGGAAGGTAGATACGCAGTATTTT.